The 8 T cell receptor beta chains given below trace back to one sample, sequenced in a study of T-cell reconstitution after alpha-beta-depleted transplantation in children. Researchers prepared the TCRbeta library using unique molecular identifiers, the study reports. TCRdb fed the PCR reads into MiXCR, producing one record per CDR3 protein. The sample shows approximately 170,000 distinct CDR3 sequences, more than 9.5% of them seen only once. This specimen was PBMCs, taken before TCRalphabeta/CD19-depleted stem cell transplant. These receptors all come from a boy between 2 and 10 years old with acute myeloid leukemia, due to receive a stem cell transplant.

J is TRBJ1-1 and V is TRBV13; 7 bases fit TRBD1. CDR3 length: 15 amino acids. Trimming removed 3 bases from V and 0 bases from J; junction bases left unmatched: 4. Germline V gene data show CDR1 as PRHDT and CDR2 as FYEKMQ (reference sequence). The CDR3 DNA reads as TGTGCCAGCAGCTTTACAGGGGAGGTGAACACTGAAGCTTTCTTT. It translates to CASSFTGEVNTEAFF. The whole variable domain, filled in from reference TRBV13 and TRBJ1-1, reads AAGVIQSPRHLIKEKRETATLKCYPIPRHDTVYWYQQGPGQDPQFLISFYEKMQSDKGSIPDRFSAQQFSDYHSELNMSSLELGDSALYFCASSFTGEVNTEAFFGQGTRLTVV.

This chain uses TRBV7-8 with TRBJ2-3, with 8 bases fitting TRBD2. V lost 3 bases and J lost 7; bases outside the gene matches: 15. The CDR3 covers 17 residues. Germline V gene lookup returns CDR1 SGHVS and CDR2 FQNEAQ. CDR3 sequence (DNA): TGTGCCAGCAGCTTCCGAGGTCGGACTAGCACAATAAATACGCAGTATTTT. It yields the protein CASSFRGRTSTINTQYF.

This clonotype showed up many times. The chain is built from TRBV10-3 and TRBJ1-5; D gene uncertain. The CDR3 is 15 residues long. V shed 3 bases and J shed 3 bases, with 12 bases lying between them. Germline CDR1 reads ENHRY; CDR2 reads SYGVKD. CDR3 residues: CAISESRDTNQPQHF. CDR3 coding DNA: TGTGCCATCAGTGAAAGCCGAGATACCAATCAGCCCCAGCATTTT.

The chain has TRBV5-1 and TRBJ1-1; 7 bases map to TRBD1. Looked up from germline, CDR1 is SGHRS and CDR2 is YFSETQ. The ends lost 0 bases at V and 5 bases at J; junction bases unmatched: 4. CDR3 length equals 14 residues. Here the CDR3 DNA reads TGCGCCAGCAGCTTGGGACAGGGATGGACTGAAGCTTTCTTT. Encoded protein: CASSLGQGWTEAFF.

This clonotype was seen at least ten times. The chain links TRBV20-1 to TRBJ2-5; TRBD2 might be the D (5 bases). There are 17 residues in the CDR3. V was shortened by 1 base and J by 2 bases, with 20 bases between the two germline ends. The V gene's germline CDR1 is DFQATT and CDR2 SNEGSKA (reference sequence). CDR3 DNA sequence: TGCAGTGCTAGAGGCCCCCCCCCTATTAGAGGGCAAGAGACCCAGTACTTC. Residues: CSARGPPPIRGQETQYF.

At least ten counts were recorded for this clonotype. The chain combines TRBV28 with TRBJ1-6, with TRBD1 matching over 7 bases. The germline CDR1 and CDR2 sequences are MDHEN and SYDVKM. J lost 10 bases, V lost 5 bases, and 17 bases had no gene match. The CDR3 consists of 17 residues. The CDR3 nucleotides are TGTGCCAGCAGTCGTGACAGGGAAGTAATAGAGCGGTCACCCCTCCACTTT. This codes for CASSRDREVIERSPLHF.

The table lists this clonotype with a count of one. V is TRBV20-1 and J is TRBJ2-1, with 10 positions matching TRBD2. J lost 10 bases, V lost 5 bases, and 11 bases had no gene match. This CDR3 has 14 amino acids. Germline V gene lookup returns CDR1 DFQATT and CDR2 SNEGSKA (reference sequence). CDR3 bases: TGCAGTGCTGGGGGACTAGCGACAACGTGGGAGCAGTTCTTC. Its protein is CSAGGLATTWEQFF.

This clonotype was seen ten or more times. V is TRBV7-3 and J is TRBJ2-1, with TRBD1 matching over 8 bases. With 5 bases clipped from V and 5 bases from J, the junction kept 8 bases outside the gene matches. The CDR3 consists of 15 residues. Germline CDR1 reads SGHTA; CDR2 reads FQGTGA. The CDR3, as DNA: TGTGCCAGCAGCCCCCAGGGGGCTACCGACAATGAGCAGTTCTTC. This encodes CASSPQGATDNEQFF. The full variable domain, completed using reference TRBV7-3 and TRBJ2-1, is GAGVSQTPSNKVTEKGKYVELRCDPISGHTALYWYRQSLGQGPEFLIYFQGTGAADDSGLPNDRFFAVRPEGSVSTLKIQRTERGDSAVYLCASSPQGATDNEQFFGPGTRLTVL.